This T cell receptor beta chain was observed in a study of shared clonotypes between healthy human individuals. Points from the study as a whole: The study generally estimated greater richness for naive than memory subsets.

Libraries were prepared by immunoSEQ multiplex PCR; TCRdb keeps only in-frame clonotypes and omits some of them. The repertoire holds a few million clones, with around 93% as singletons. With regard to this clone: Its cognate antigen is unknown.

CDR3 length: 15 residues. Germline V lookup: CDR1 MRHNA, CDR2 SNTAGT. The V segment lost 5 bases and the J segment 8 bases; nucleotides outside the gene matches: 11. The clonotype originates from a man between 18 and 29 years old in good health. Some clones in this sample may be carry-over from other donors' samples. Sequencing was carried out using naive CD4+ T cells from PBMCs. The subset denotes: CD45RA+ positively selected. The rearrangement links TRBV6-4 to TRBJ2-1, with 8 bases identical to TRBD1. This CDR3 is CASSPTDRVKHEQFF. CDR3 sequence (DNA): TGTGCCAGCAGTCCGACGGACAGGGTTAAGCATGAGCAGTTCTTC.